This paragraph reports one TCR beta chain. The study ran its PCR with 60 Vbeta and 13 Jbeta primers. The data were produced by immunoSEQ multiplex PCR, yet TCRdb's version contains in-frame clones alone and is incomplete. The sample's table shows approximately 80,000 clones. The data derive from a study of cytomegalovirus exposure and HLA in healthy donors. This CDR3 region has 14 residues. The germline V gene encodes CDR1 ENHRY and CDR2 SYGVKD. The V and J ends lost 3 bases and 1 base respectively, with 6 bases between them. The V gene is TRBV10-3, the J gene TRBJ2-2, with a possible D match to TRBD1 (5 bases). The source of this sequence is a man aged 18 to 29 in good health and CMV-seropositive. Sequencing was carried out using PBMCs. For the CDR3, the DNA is TGTGCCATCAGTGAAGGACAGAACACCGGGGAGCTGTTTTTT. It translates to CAISEGQNTGELFF.